The TCR beta chain described here comes from a study of cytomegalovirus exposure and HLA in healthy donors. General study results and limits: Equally common other TCR beta chains were less clonally expanded than HLA-associated ones, a later analysis found. HLA allele associations emerged for 15,000 to 20,000 TCR beta sequences in a later analysis, at 0.05 false discovery rate. Within an earlier analysis, most TCR beta V segments proved productive either about 87% or about 30% of the time.

V was pared by 8 bases and J by 1 base, with 12 bases of the junction left unmatched. In germline, CDR1 is MNHEY, CDR2 SMNVEV (reference sequence). This CDR3 is 17 amino acids long. A multiplex PCR was run with 60 Vbeta primers and 13 Jbeta primers. Profiling relied on immunoSEQ multiplex PCR, and the TCRdb table lists in-frame clones only, not all of them. The table shows about 130,000 clones, with approximately 75% occurring only once. As for this clone: What it binds is unknown.

Those who donated were healthy bone marrow donors. Sequencing used PBMCs. This clonotype was obtained from a man aged 30 to 45 in good health and CMV-seronegative. The chain recombines TRBV27 with TRBJ2-3; TRBD2 aligns across 10 bases. The CDR3 region is CASVRIAGGVRTDTQYF. The CDR3 DNA reads TGTGCCAGCGTAAGAATAGCGGGGGGTGTTCGCACAGATACGCAGTATTTT.